The table lists the clone carrying this TCR beta chain with a few counts. The data originate from a study of blood T cell repertoires in COVID-19. The assay was immunoSEQ multiplex PCR, and TCRdb's table has in-frame clones only and misses some. The sample shows 150,000 to 200,000 clones, roughly 87% of them seen only once. The origin of this receptor is a woman in her seventies with acute or convalescent COVID-19. The source material was peripheral blood.

CDR3 amino acids: CASSFDGSHEQFF. The CDR3 DNA is TGTGCCAGCAGCTTTGACGGGAGTCATGAGCAGTTCTTC. This sequence joins TRBV5-8 and TRBJ2-1, with D possibly TRBD2 on 6 matching bases. This CDR3 spans 13 amino acids. Trimming cost V 2 bases and J 8 bases, with 11 bases left between them. The germline gives CDR1 SGHTS, CDR2 YDEGEE.